This is a list of T cell receptor beta chains from one sample in a study of shared clonotypes between healthy human individuals. The assay was immunoSEQ multiplex PCR, and TCRdb's table has in-frame clones only and misses some. The table lists approximately 940,000 clones, roughly 72% of them singletons, with roughly 1.5% in the top ten. What was sequenced was memory CD4+ T cells sorted from blood. These TCRs come from a man aged 18 to 30 in good health. Both conserved end residues are part of each CDR3. A D gene is named only where the DNA matches it firmly. Clone sizes are given selectively: once, few, many, or a class where the clone is expanded.

clone_size: -
j_call: TRBJ1-6
d_call: -
v_call: TRBV7-9
cdr3_nt: TGTGCCAGCAGCTCAGATCGGGACCCACCCCTCCACTTT
cdr3_aa: CASSSDRDPPLHF

clone_size: -
j_call: TRBJ2-3
d_call: TRBD1
v_call: TRBV11-2
cdr3_nt: TGTGCCACAGAGGGACAGGGGGCTTATACGCAGTATTTT
cdr3_aa: CATEGQGAYTQYF

clone_size: once
j_call: TRBJ2-1
d_call: -
v_call: TRBV11-2
cdr3_nt: TGTGCCAGCAGCTTAGTTTCTTCGGCCGCAGGGGAGCAGTTCTTC
cdr3_aa: CASSLVSSAAGEQFF

clone_size: -
j_call: TRBJ2-2
d_call: TRBD2
v_call: TRBV9
cdr3_nt: TGTGCCAGCAGGGAGAGCGGGGCGAACACCGGGGAGCTGTTTTTT
cdr3_aa: CASRESGANTGELFF

clone_size: -
j_call: TRBJ2-7
d_call: -
v_call: TRBV30
cdr3_nt: TGTGCCTCGGACAGTCCCTCACGGTACGAGCAGTACTTC
cdr3_aa: CASDSPSRYEQYF

clone_size: -
j_call: TRBJ1-2
d_call: TRBD1
v_call: TRBV2
cdr3_nt: TGTGCCAGCAGTGAGGACAGGGCTCGTTCGGGCTACACCTTC
cdr3_aa: CASSEDRARSGYTF

clone_size: -
j_call: TRBJ2-7
d_call: -
v_call: TRBV2
cdr3_nt: TGTGCCAGCAGGGACCTGGGGTCCTACGAGCAGTACTTC
cdr3_aa: CASRDLGSYEQYF

clone_size: -
j_call: TRBJ1-1
d_call: -
v_call: TRBV4-1
cdr3_nt: TGCGCCAGCAGCCAAGGCCAAGGCGTGATGAACACTGAAGCTTTCTTT
cdr3_aa: CASSQGQGVMNTEAFF

clone_size: -
j_call: TRBJ2-3
d_call: TRBD2
v_call: TRBV4-2
cdr3_nt: TGTGCCAGCAGCCAAGACGGGAGCGGGGGGGGCACAGATACGCAGTATTTT
cdr3_aa: CASSQDGSGGGTDTQYF

clone_size: -
j_call: TRBJ2-7
d_call: -
v_call: TRBV5-5
cdr3_nt: TGTGCCAGCAGCCCCGGGACACCATCCTACGAGCAGTACTTC
cdr3_aa: CASSPGTPSYEQYF

clone_size: -
j_call: TRBJ1-5
d_call: -
v_call: TRBV28
cdr3_nt: TGTGCCAGCAGGACGGGAGGGAATCAGCCCCAGCATTTT
cdr3_aa: CASRTGGNQPQHF

clone_size: -
j_call: TRBJ1-2
d_call: TRBD1
v_call: TRBV6-5
cdr3_nt: TGTGCCAGCAGCCGGGACAGTCTCTATAACTATGGCTACACCTTC
cdr3_aa: CASSRDSLYNYGYTF

clone_size: -
j_call: TRBJ2-5
d_call: -
v_call: TRBV7-6
cdr3_nt: TGTGCCAGCAGCTCGCTGTACCAAGAGACCCAGTACTTC
cdr3_aa: CASSSLYQETQYF

clone_size: -
j_call: TRBJ2-2
d_call: -
v_call: TRBV5-1
cdr3_nt: TGCGCCAGCAGCTTGGTTCTGAACACCGGGGAGCTGTTTTTT
cdr3_aa: CASSLVLNTGELFF

clone_size: -
j_call: TRBJ1-2
d_call: TRBD1
v_call: TRBV7-2
cdr3_nt: TGTGCCAGCAGCGCCGACAGGGTCTATGGCTACACCTTC
cdr3_aa: CASSADRVYGYTF

clone_size: few
j_call: TRBJ1-6
d_call: TRBD1
v_call: TRBV27
cdr3_nt: TGTGCCAGCAGAGGACAGGGATATAATTCACCCCTCCACTTT
cdr3_aa: CASRGQGYNSPLHF

clone_size: once
j_call: TRBJ2-6
d_call: -
v_call: TRBV6-5
cdr3_nt: TGTGCCAGCAGTTACGGACCGATCTCTGGGGCCAACGTCCTGACTTTC
cdr3_aa: CASSYGPISGANVLTF

clone_size: -
j_call: TRBJ1-1
d_call: -
v_call: TRBV27
cdr3_nt: TGTGCCAGCAGTCCCTCTCTTAGGGTGGGCACTGAAGCTTTCTTT
cdr3_aa: CASSPSLRVGTEAFF

clone_size: many
j_call: TRBJ2-2
d_call: -
v_call: TRBV28
cdr3_nt: TGTGCCAGCAGCCCCTCGAACAGGGTCACCGGGGAGCTGTTTTTT
cdr3_aa: CASSPSNRVTGELFF

clone_size: -
j_call: TRBJ1-2
d_call: -
v_call: TRBV19
cdr3_nt: TGTGCCAGTAGCCAGAGGAACTTCATAGGGTATGGCTACACCTTC
cdr3_aa: CASSQRNFIGYGYTF

clone_size: -
j_call: TRBJ2-5
d_call: TRBD2
v_call: TRBV4-1
cdr3_nt: TGCGCCAGCAGCCAAGAAGGGACTAGCGGGAGAGAGACCCAGTACTTC
cdr3_aa: CASSQEGTSGRETQYF

clone_size: -
j_call: TRBJ1-4
d_call: -
v_call: TRBV6-4
cdr3_nt: TGTGCCAGAAAACAGGAAAATGAAAAACTGTTTTTT
cdr3_aa: CARKQENEKLFF

clone_size: -
j_call: TRBJ2-1
d_call: TRBD2
v_call: TRBV30
cdr3_nt: TGTGCCTGGTCGACTAGCGGGGGGGCAAATGAGCAGTTCTTC
cdr3_aa: CAWSTSGGANEQFF

clone_size: once
j_call: TRBJ1-1
d_call: -
v_call: TRBV6-5
cdr3_nt: TGTGCCAGCAGTTACGGCCTGAAGACTGAAGCTTTCTTT
cdr3_aa: CASSYGLKTEAFF

clone_size: -
j_call: TRBJ1-4
d_call: TRBD1
v_call: TRBV18
cdr3_nt: TGTGCCAGCTCACCATCGGACAGGGACGAAAAACTGTTTTTT
cdr3_aa: CASSPSDRDEKLFF

clone_size: -
j_call: TRBJ2-1
d_call: -
v_call: TRBV10-3
cdr3_nt: TGTGCCATCAGTGATGGGCCCATAGGGGGGAGGTCAAGCGGTGAGCAGTTCTTC
cdr3_aa: CAISDGPIGGRSSGEQFF

clone_size: -
j_call: TRBJ2-1
d_call: TRBD2
v_call: TRBV5-1
cdr3_nt: TGCGCCAGCAGCTTGGTACTAGCGGGAGTTAATGAGCAGTTCTTC
cdr3_aa: CASSLVLAGVNEQFF

clone_size: once
j_call: TRBJ2-7
d_call: -
v_call: TRBV7-2
cdr3_nt: TGTGCCAGCAGCTTAGTGGCGGGTAGACCGGAGCAGTACTTC
cdr3_aa: CASSLVAGRPEQYF

clone_size: -
j_call: TRBJ1-1
d_call: -
v_call: TRBV28
cdr3_nt: TGTGCCAGCAACCTCCCCACAGCAAACACTGAAGCTTTCTTT
cdr3_aa: CASNLPTANTEAFF

clone_size: many
j_call: TRBJ1-1
d_call: -
v_call: TRBV10-1
cdr3_nt: TGCGCCAGCAGCCAAGGGACAAACACTGAAGCTTTCTTT
cdr3_aa: CASSQGTNTEAFF

clone_size: -
j_call: TRBJ1-2
d_call: -
v_call: TRBV11-2
cdr3_nt: TGTGCCAGCAGCGGAGGGGGGTCTGGCTACACCTTC
cdr3_aa: CASSGGGSGYTF

clone_size: once
j_call: TRBJ2-7
d_call: -
v_call: TRBV28
cdr3_nt: TGTGCCAGCTGGGGGCGGGGGCCCAAGAACGAGCAGTACTTC
cdr3_aa: CASWGRGPKNEQYF

clone_size: -
j_call: TRBJ1-1
d_call: -
v_call: TRBV5-1
cdr3_nt: TGCGCCAGCAGCTTGGAGACAGGACTGAACACTGAAGCTTTCTTT
cdr3_aa: CASSLETGLNTEAFF

clone_size: -
j_call: TRBJ2-5
d_call: -
v_call: TRBV5-1
cdr3_nt: TGCGCCAGCAGCTTGGAGTCTTTCCAAGAGACCCAGTACTTC
cdr3_aa: CASSLESFQETQYF

clone_size: -
j_call: TRBJ2-5
d_call: -
v_call: TRBV6-5
cdr3_nt: TGTGCCAGCAGTCGGACTGTCCAAGAGACCCAGTACTTC
cdr3_aa: CASSRTVQETQYF

clone_size: few
j_call: TRBJ1-3
d_call: TRBD1
v_call: TRBV4-2
cdr3_nt: TGTGCCAGCAGCCAAGGTGAGGGACAGGGCCTAAGCTCTGGAAACACCATATATTTT
cdr3_aa: CASSQGEGQGLSSGNTIYF

clone_size: -
j_call: TRBJ2-7
d_call: -
v_call: TRBV18
cdr3_nt: TGTGCCAGCTCACCCCCGTGGGGTTCCTACGAGCAGTACTTC
cdr3_aa: CASSPPWGSYEQYF

clone_size: -
j_call: TRBJ1-3
d_call: -
v_call: TRBV28
cdr3_nt: TGTGCCAGCAGACGTACAGGGATCTCTGGAAACACCATATATTTT
cdr3_aa: CASRRTGISGNTIYF

clone_size: -
j_call: TRBJ2-7
d_call: TRBD2
v_call: TRBV19
cdr3_nt: TGTGCCAGTAGGAGAGTAGCGGGACCGTCCTACGAGCAGTACTTC
cdr3_aa: CASRRVAGPSYEQYF

clone_size: -
j_call: TRBJ1-6
d_call: -
v_call: TRBV4-1
cdr3_nt: TGCGCCAGCAGCCAAGAAGTCAGGGGTTTTTATTCACCCCTCCACTTT
cdr3_aa: CASSQEVRGFYSPLHF

clone_size: -
j_call: TRBJ2-1
d_call: TRBD2
v_call: TRBV7-2
cdr3_nt: TGTGCCAGCAGCTTACAGGCGGGAGAGTACAATGAGCAGTTCTTC
cdr3_aa: CASSLQAGEYNEQFF

clone_size: -
j_call: TRBJ2-3
d_call: -
v_call: TRBV7-6
cdr3_nt: TGTGCCAGCAGCTTCGAGGATTTCCTCACAGATACGCAGTATTTT
cdr3_aa: CASSFEDFLTDTQYF

clone_size: -
j_call: TRBJ2-7
d_call: -
v_call: TRBV19
cdr3_nt: TGTGCCAGTAGTGGTTTGGGCTCCCCCTACGAGCAGTACTTC
cdr3_aa: CASSGLGSPYEQYF

clone_size: -
j_call: TRBJ2-7
d_call: -
v_call: TRBV5-4
cdr3_nt: TGTGCCAGCAGCTTGGAGGAATACGAGCAGTACTTC
cdr3_aa: CASSLEEYEQYF

clone_size: -
j_call: TRBJ2-7
d_call: -
v_call: TRBV7-2
cdr3_nt: TGTGCCAGCAAGACTCAGGGATCCCCCTACGAGCAGTACTTC
cdr3_aa: CASKTQGSPYEQYF

clone_size: few
j_call: TRBJ1-2
d_call: TRBD1
v_call: TRBV6-5
cdr3_nt: TGTGCAACAGGGGGGAGGAACTATGGCTACACCTTC
cdr3_aa: CATGGRNYGYTF

clone_size: -
j_call: TRBJ2-5
d_call: -
v_call: TRBV7-8
cdr3_nt: TGTGCCAGCAGTTCAACAGGGCAAGAGACCCAGTACTTC
cdr3_aa: CASSSTGQETQYF

clone_size: -
j_call: TRBJ2-3
d_call: TRBD2
v_call: TRBV4-1
cdr3_nt: TGCGCCAGCAGCAGACTAGCGGTCGGGTCCGCTAGCACAGATACGCAGTATTTT
cdr3_aa: CASSRLAVGSASTDTQYF

clone_size: -
j_call: TRBJ1-1
d_call: TRBD1
v_call: TRBV4-1
cdr3_nt: TGCGCCAGCAGCCAAGCCAACAGGGGGTACACTGAAGCTTTCTTT
cdr3_aa: CASSQANRGYTEAFF

clone_size: -
j_call: TRBJ2-2
d_call: TRBD2
v_call: TRBV5-4
cdr3_nt: TGTGCCAGCAGCTTCGGGACTAGCGGGATCACCGGGGAGCTGTTTTTT
cdr3_aa: CASSFGTSGITGELFF

clone_size: -
j_call: TRBJ2-3
d_call: -
v_call: TRBV11-1
cdr3_nt: TGTGCCAGCAGCTTACTCCAGGGGGGAACTACGCAGTATTTT
cdr3_aa: CASSLLQGGTTQYF

clone_size: -
j_call: TRBJ2-7
d_call: -
v_call: TRBV2
cdr3_nt: TGTGCCAGCAGGGCGGTGGCCCGTAATAACGAGCAGTACTTC
cdr3_aa: CASRAVARNNEQYF

clone_size: -
j_call: TRBJ2-3
d_call: -
v_call: TRBV29-1
cdr3_nt: TGCAGCGTGGCGCAGGGTGGAGATACGCAGTATTTT
cdr3_aa: CSVAQGGDTQYF

clone_size: -
j_call: TRBJ2-2
d_call: TRBD1
v_call: TRBV2
cdr3_nt: TGTGCCAGCAGTGGAACAGGGGCCGCGAACACCGGGGAGCTGTTTTTT
cdr3_aa: CASSGTGAANTGELFF

clone_size: -
j_call: TRBJ2-3
d_call: -
v_call: TRBV7-6
cdr3_nt: TGTGCCAGCAGCCCAGAGTGGGGGGCAGGTACAGATACGCAGTATTTT
cdr3_aa: CASSPEWGAGTDTQYF

clone_size: -
j_call: TRBJ2-4
d_call: TRBD1
v_call: TRBV5-4
cdr3_nt: TGTGCCAGCAGCCCGAAGGACAGGGGGGGCATTCAGTACTTC
cdr3_aa: CASSPKDRGGIQYF